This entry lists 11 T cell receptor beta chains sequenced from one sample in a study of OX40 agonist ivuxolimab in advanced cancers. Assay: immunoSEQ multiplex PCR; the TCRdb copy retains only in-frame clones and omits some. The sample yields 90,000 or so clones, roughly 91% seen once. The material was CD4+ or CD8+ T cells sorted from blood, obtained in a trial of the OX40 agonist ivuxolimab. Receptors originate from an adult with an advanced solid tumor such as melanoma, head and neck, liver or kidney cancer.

The DNA for the CDR3 is TGTGCCAGCAGCCTAGCGGGAGTCGGTAACAATGAGCAGTTCTTC. Residues: CASSLAGVGNNEQFF. The rearrangement links TRBV14 to TRBJ2-1; 9 bases fit TRBD2. V was clipped by 4 bases and J by 5 bases; unmatched bases: 6. CDR3 length: 15 amino acids. Per germline, CDR1 SGHDN and CDR2 FVKESK.

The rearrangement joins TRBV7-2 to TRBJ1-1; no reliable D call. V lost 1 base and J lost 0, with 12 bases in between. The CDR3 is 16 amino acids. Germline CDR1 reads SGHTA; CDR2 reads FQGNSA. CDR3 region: CASSLGASGLNTEAFF. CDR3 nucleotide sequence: TGTGCCAGCAGCTTAGGCGCTTCAGGTCTGAACACTGAAGCTTTCTTT.

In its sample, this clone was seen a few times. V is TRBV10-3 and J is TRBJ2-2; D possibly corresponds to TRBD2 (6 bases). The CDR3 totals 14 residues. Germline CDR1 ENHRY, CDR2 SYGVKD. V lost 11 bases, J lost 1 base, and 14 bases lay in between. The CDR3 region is CASRVAENTGELFF. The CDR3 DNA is TGTGCCTCGCGGGTAGCGGAGAACACCGGGGAGCTGTTTTTT.

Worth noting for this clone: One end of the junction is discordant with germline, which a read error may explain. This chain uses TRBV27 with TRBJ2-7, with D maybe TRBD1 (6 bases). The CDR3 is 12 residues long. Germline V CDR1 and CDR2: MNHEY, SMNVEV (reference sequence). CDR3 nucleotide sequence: TGTGCCAGCGGTTTTTACAGGGACGAGCAGTACTTC. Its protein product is CASGFYRDEQYF.

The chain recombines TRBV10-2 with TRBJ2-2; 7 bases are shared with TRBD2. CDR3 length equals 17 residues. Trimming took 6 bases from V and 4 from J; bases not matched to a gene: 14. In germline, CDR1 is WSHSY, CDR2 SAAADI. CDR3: CASRKGEREAGTGELFF. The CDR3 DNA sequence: TGCGCCAGCAGAAAAGGAGAACGGGAGGCGGGCACCGGGGAGCTGTTTTTT.

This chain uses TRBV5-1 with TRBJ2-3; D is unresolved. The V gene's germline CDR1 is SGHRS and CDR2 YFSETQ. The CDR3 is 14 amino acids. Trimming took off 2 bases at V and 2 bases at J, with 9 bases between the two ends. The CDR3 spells CASSFSDPTDTQYF. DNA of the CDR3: TGCGCCAGCAGCTTTTCGGACCCCACAGATACGCAGTATTTT.

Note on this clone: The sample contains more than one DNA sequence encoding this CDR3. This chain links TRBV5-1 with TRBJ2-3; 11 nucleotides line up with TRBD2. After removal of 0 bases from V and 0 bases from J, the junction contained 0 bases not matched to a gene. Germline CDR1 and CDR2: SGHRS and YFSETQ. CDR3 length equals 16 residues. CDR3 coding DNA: TGCGCCAGCAGCTTGGGGACTAGCGGGAGCACAGATACGCAGTATTTT. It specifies CASSLGTSGSTDTQYF.

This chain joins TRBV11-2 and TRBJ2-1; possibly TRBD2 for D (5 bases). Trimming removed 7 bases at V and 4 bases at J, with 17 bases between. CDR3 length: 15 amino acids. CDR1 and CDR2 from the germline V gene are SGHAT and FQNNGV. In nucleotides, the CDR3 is TGTGCCAGCACTATAGAAACGGGAACATACAATGAGCAGTTCTTC. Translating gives CASTIETGTYNEQFF.

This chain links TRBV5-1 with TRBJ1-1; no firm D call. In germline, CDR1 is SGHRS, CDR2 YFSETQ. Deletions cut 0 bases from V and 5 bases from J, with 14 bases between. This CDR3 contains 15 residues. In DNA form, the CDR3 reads TGCGCCAGCAGCTTGGCAGAGGGCTCGGGTACTGAAGCTTTCTTT. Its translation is CASSLAEGSGTEAFF. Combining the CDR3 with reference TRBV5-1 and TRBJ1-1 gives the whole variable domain KAGVTQTPRYLIKTRGQQVTLSCSPISGHRSVSWYQQTPGQGLQFLFEYFSETQRNKGNFPGRFSGRQFSNSRSEMNVSTLELGDSALYLCASSLAEGSGTEAFFGQGTRLTVV.

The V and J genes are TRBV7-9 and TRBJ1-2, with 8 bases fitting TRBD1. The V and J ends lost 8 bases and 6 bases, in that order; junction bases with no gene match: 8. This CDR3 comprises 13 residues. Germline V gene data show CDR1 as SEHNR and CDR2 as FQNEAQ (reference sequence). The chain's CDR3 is CASSLQGAHGYTF. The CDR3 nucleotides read TGTGCCAGCTCCCTGCAGGGGGCACATGGCTACACCTTC.

CDR3 DNA sequence: TGTGCCAGCAGCTTGGTTGGGACAGATGTCTCTGGAAACACCATATATTTT. Its protein is CASSLVGTDVSGNTIYF. V gene TRBV5-6 combines with J gene TRBJ1-3, with TRBD1 identical over 7 bases. The CDR3 extends over 17 amino acids. The junction had 6 bases not matched to a gene; V was cut back by 0 bases and J by 0 bases. Germline-derived CDR1 and CDR2 are SGHDT and YYEEEE.